One TCR beta chain is described in this entry. The antigen is undetermined. The data originate from a study of regulatory and conventional T cells in RAG deficiency. Notes on the study in general: These Omenn syndrome Treg sorts may hold peripherally activated cells instead.

The sorted conventional CD4+ T cells were CD25-low and CD127-high, with genomic DNA sequenced. Data came from immunoSEQ multiplex PCR; TCRdb stores just in-frame clones and leaves some out. The sample lists 30,000 to 40,000 clones; 76% were seen once. V was trimmed by 4 bases and J by 6 bases, leaving 10 bases between them. Germline V gene sequence: CDR1 SGHNT, CDR2 YYREEE (reference sequence). CDR3 length: 12 amino acids. The sample was also reused in another study, on regulatory T cells. That report adds: Amplification used 52 TRBV primers and 13 TRBJ primers. In patients, unique TRB V-J pairs were restricted and V/J usage skewed, especially in Tregs.

This TCR came from a human donor in good health. The gene calls are TRBV5-4 and TRBJ1-1; D gene ambiguous. The sample was CD4+ effector T cells sorted from blood. The CDR3, as DNA: TGTGCCAGCAGCGGTCGGACGGCTGAAGCTTTCTTT. Its translation is CASSGRTAEAFF.